This T cell receptor beta chain was identified in a study of cytomegalovirus exposure and HLA in healthy donors. Study details: Earlier, about 180 million T cells were analyzed, and fewer than 120 million unique TCR beta sequences were found among them. General observations from the study: Data from an earlier analysis indicated that most TCR beta V segments were productive either about 87% or about 30% of the time. The presence/absence work took it that sequencing depth was about the same across donors.

Regarding this clone: The target antigen is unknown.

Trimming removed 4 bases from V and 4 bases from J, with 19 bases in between. The germline CDR1 and CDR2 sequences are GTSNPN and SVGIG (reference sequence). The CDR3 extends over 15 amino acids. The primer mix had 60 Vbeta and 13 Jbeta primers. Here immunoSEQ multiplex PCR was the method, and the copy in TCRdb shows in-frame clones only, minus some. The sample contains tens of thousands of clones, around 75% of which appear only once. The V call is TRBV30, the J call TRBJ1-1, with TRBD1 as a possible D gene (6 bases). What was sequenced was PBMCs. The clonotype originates from a man aged 40-49 years in good health and CMV-seronegative. The CDR3 region is CAWKPRGTLGTEAFF. In nucleotides, the CDR3 is TGTGCCTGGAAACCCAGGGGTACCTTAGGCACTGAAGCTTTCTTT.